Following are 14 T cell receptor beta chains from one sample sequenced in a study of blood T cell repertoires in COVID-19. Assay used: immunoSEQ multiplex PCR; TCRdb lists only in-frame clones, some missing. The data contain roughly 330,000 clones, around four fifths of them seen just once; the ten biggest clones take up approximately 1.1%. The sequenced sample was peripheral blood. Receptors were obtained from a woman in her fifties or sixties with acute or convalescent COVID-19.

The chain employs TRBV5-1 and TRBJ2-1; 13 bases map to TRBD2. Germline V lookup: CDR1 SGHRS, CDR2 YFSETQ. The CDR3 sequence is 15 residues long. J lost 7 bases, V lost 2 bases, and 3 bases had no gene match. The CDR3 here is CASSLETSGRNEQFF. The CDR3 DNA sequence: TGCGCCAGCAGCTTAGAGACTAGCGGGAGGAATGAGCAGTTCTTC. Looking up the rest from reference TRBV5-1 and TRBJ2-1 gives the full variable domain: KAGVTQTPRYLIKTRGQQVTLSCSPISGHRSVSWYQQTPGQGLQFLFEYFSETQRNKGNFPGRFSGRQFSNSRSEMNVSTLELGDSALYLCASSLETSGRNEQFFGPGTRLTVL.

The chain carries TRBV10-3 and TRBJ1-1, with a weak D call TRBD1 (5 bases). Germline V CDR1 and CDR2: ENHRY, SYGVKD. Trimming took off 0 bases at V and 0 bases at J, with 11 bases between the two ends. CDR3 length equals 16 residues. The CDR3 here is CAISESGGALNTEAFF. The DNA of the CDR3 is TGTGCCATCAGTGAGTCTGGAGGGGCCCTGAACACTGAAGCTTTCTTT.

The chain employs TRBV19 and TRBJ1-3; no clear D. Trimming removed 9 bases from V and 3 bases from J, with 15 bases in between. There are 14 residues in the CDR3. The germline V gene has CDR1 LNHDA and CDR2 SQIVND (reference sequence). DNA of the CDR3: TGTGCCAGAACCCCTCTAGAGAATGGAAACACCATATATTTT. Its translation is CARTPLENGNTIYF.

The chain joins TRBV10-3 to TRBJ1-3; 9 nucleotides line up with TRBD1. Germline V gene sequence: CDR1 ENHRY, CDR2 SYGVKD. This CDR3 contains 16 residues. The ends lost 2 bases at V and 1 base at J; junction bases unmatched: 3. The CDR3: CAISEPGQGSGNTIYF. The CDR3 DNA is TGTGCCATCAGTGAGCCGGGACAGGGTTCTGGAAACACCATATATTTT.

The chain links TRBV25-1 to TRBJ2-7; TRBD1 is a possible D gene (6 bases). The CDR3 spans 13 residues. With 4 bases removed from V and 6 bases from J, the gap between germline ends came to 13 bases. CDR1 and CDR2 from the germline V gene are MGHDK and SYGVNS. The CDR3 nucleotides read TGTGCCAGCAGTGGGGACACCCTGAGCGAGCAGTACTTC. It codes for CASSGDTLSEQYF.

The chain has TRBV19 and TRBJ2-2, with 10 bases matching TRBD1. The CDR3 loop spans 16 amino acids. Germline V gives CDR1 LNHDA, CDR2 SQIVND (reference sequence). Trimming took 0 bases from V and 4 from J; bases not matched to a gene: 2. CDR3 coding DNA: TGTGCCAGTAGTATAGAGAGGACAGGGGGCACCGGGGAGCTGTTTTTT. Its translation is CASSIERTGGTGELFF.

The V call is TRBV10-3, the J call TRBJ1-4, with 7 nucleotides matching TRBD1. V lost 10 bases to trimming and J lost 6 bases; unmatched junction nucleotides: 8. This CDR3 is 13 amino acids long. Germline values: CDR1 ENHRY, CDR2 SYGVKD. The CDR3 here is CATSTGQDEKLFF. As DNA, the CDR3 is TGTGCCACCTCGACAGGGCAAGATGAAAAACTGTTTTTT.

The CDR3, as DNA: TGTGCCATCACTCTTTCGATAGCCGGGGAGCTGTTTTTT. As protein: CAITLSIAGELFF. The chain carries TRBV10-3 and TRBJ2-2; D unresolved. The V gene's germline CDR1 is ENHRY and CDR2 SYGVKD. The CDR3 consists of 13 residues. Trimming pared 7 bases from V and 6 bases from J, leaving 12 bases between.

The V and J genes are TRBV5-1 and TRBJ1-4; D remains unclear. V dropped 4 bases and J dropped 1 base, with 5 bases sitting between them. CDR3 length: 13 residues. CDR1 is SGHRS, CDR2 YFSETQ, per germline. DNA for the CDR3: TGCGCCAGCAGCCTCCGAACTAATGAAAAACTGTTTTTT. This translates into CASSLRTNEKLFF.

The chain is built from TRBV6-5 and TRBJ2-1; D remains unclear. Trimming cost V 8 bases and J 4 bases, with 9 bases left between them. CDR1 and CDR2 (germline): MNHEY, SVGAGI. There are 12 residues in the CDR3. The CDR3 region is CASYGAYNEQFF. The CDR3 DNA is TGTGCCAGCTATGGAGCTTACAATGAGCAGTTCTTC.

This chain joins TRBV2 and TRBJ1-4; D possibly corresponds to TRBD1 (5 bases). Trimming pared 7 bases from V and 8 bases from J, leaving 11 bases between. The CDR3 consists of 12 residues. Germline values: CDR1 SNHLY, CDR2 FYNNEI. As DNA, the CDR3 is TGTGCCAGCACGCAGGGAGGCGAAAAACTGTTTTTT. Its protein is CASTQGGEKLFF.

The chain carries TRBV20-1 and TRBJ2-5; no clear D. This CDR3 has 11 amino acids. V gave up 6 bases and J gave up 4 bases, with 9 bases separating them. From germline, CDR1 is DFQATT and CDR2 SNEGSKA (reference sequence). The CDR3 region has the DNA TGCAGTGCGCCTTGGAGAGAGACCCAGTACTTC. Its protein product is CSAPWRETQYF.

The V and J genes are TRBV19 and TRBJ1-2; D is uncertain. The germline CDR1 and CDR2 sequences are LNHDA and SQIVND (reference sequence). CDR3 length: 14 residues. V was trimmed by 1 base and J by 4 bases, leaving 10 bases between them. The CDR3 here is CASSIAAGPYGYTF. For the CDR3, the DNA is TGTGCCAGTAGTATAGCTGCAGGTCCCTATGGCTACACCTTC.

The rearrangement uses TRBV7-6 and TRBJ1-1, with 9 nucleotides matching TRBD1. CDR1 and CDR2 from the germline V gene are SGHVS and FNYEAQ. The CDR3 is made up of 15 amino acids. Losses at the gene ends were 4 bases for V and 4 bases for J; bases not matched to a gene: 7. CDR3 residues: CASSSLQGASTEAFF. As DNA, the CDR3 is TGTGCCAGCAGCTCGCTACAGGGGGCCAGCACTGAAGCTTTCTTT.